The present T cell receptor beta chain was sequenced within a study of T cell repertoires in cytomegalovirus infection. The study, taken as a whole, reports: Within the response measured ex vivo, HLA-C-restricted CMV-specific TCR beta clonotypes were dominant. Of the TCR beta families, the public ones yielded a cumulative frequency that identified carriers of CMV plus the relevant HLA.

MiXCR, run by TCRdb on the reads, gives a single entry per CDR3 protein. The top ten clones hold around 12% of a sample with some 800,000 distinct CDR3 sequences, approximately 29% of them seen once. Comments on this clonotype: Its antigen is currently unknown.

The CDR3 loop spans 14 amino acids. V lost 10 bases to trimming and J lost 5 bases, with 17 bases between them. Germline CDR1 MNHNS, CDR2 SASEGT. This receptor was taken from a human donor in good health (CMV status not recorded). Some clones in this sample may be carry-over from other donors' samples. V gene TRBV6-1 combines with J gene TRBJ2-2; the D is unclear. Source: cultured CD8+ T cells from PBMCs, taken from culture after CMV antigen stimulation. The CDR3 loop reads CAIPLRYETGELFF. The CDR3 DNA reads TGTGCCATCCCACTGCGGTATGAGACCGGGGAGCTGTTTTTT.